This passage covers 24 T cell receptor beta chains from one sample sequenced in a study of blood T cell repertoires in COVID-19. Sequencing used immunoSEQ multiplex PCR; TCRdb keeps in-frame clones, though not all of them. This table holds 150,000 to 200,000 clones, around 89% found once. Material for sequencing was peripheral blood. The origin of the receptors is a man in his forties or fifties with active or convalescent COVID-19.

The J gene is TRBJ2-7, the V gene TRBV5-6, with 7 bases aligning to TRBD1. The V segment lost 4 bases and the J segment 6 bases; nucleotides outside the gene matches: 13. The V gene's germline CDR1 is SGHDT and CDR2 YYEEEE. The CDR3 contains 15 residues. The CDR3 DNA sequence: TGTGCCAGCAGCCAAACAAACAGGGGTTTCGGCGAGCAGTACTTC. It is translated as CASSQTNRGFGEQYF.

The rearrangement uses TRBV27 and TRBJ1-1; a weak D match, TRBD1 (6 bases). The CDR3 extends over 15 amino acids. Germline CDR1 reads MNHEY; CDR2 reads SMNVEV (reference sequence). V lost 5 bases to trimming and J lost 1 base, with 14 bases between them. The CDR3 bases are TGTGCCAGCAGTCCTCGGGGGGGGCCGAACACTGAAGCTTTCTTT. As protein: CASSPRGGPNTEAFF.

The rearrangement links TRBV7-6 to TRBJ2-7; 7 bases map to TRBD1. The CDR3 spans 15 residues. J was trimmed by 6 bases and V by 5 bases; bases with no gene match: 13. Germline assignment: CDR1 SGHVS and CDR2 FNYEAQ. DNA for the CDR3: TGTGCCAGCAGCCCGACTATGGGACAGTTAGGCGAGCAGTACTTC. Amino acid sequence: CASSPTMGQLGEQYF.

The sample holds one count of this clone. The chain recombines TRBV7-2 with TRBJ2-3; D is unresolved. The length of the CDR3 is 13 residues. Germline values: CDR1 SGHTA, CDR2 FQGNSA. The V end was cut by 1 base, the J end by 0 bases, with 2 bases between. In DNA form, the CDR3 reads TGTGCCAGCAGCTTAGTAAGCACAGATACGCAGTATTTT. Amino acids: CASSLVSTDTQYF.

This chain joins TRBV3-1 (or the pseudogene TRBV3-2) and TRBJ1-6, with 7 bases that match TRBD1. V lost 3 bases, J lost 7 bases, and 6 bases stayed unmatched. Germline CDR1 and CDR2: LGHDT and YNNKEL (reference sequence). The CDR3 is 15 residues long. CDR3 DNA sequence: TGTGCCAGCAGCCACATGGGACAGACGAATTCACCCCTCCACTTT. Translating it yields CASSHMGQTNSPLHF.

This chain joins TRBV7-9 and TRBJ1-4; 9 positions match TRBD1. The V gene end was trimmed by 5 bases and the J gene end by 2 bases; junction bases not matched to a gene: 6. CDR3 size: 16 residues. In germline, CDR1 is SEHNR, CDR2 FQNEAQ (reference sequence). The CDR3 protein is CASSPGQGLTNEKLFF. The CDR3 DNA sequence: TGTGCCAGCAGCCCGGGACAGGGTCTTACTAATGAAAAACTGTTTTTT.

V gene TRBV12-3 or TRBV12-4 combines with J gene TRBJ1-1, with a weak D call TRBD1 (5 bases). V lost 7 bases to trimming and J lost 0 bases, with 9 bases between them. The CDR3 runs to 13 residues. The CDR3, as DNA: TGTGCCAGCACCCCGACAGTGAACACTGAAGCTTTCTTT. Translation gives CASTPTVNTEAFF.

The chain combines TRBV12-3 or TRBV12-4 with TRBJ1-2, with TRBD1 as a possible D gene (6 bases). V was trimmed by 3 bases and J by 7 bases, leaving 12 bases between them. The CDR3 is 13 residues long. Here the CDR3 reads CASSFAGGGGYTF. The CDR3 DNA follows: TGTGCCAGCAGTTTCGCGGGGGGCGGTGGCTACACCTTC.

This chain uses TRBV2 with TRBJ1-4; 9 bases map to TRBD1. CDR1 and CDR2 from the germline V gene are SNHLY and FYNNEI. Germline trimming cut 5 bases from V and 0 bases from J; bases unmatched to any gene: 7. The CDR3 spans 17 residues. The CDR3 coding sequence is TGTGCCAGCAGTAAAAGGAGACAGGGGGCAACTAATGAAAAACTGTTTTTT. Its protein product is CASSKRRQGATNEKLFF.

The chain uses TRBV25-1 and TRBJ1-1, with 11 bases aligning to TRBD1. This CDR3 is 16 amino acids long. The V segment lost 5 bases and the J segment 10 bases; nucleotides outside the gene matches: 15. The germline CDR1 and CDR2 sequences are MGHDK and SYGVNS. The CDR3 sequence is CASSSGQGAQGLGAFF. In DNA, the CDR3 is TGTGCCAGCAGTTCTGGACAGGGGGCACAGGGGCTTGGAGCTTTCTTT. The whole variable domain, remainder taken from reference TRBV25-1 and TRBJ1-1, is EADIYQTPRYLVIGTGKKITLECSQTMGHDKMYWYQQDPGMELHLIHYSYGVNSTEKGDLSSESTVSRIRTEHFPLTLESARPSHTSQYLCASSSGQGAQGLGAFFGQGTRLTVV.

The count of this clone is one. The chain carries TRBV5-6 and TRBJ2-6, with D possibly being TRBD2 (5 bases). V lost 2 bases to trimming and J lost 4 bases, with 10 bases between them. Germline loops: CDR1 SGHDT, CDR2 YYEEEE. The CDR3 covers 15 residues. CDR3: CASSFVGLGANVLTF. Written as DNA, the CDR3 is TGTGCCAGCAGCTTTGTAGGACTGGGGGCCAACGTCCTGACTTTC.

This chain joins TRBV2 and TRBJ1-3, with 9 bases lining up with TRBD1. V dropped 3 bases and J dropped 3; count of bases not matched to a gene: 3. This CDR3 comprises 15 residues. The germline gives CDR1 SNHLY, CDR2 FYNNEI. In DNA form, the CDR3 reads TGTGCCAGCAGTGATAACAGGGGGCTTGGAAACACCATATATTTT. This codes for CASSDNRGLGNTIYF.

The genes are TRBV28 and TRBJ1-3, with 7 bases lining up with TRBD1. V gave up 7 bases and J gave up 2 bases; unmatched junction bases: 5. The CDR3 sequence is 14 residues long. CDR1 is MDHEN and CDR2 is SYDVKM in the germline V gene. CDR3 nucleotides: TGTGCCAGCAAAGACAGGGTGACTGGAAACACCATATATTTT. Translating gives CASKDRVTGNTIYF.

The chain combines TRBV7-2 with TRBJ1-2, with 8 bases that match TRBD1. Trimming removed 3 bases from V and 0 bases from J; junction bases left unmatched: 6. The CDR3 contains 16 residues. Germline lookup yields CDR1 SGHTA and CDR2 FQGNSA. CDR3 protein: CASSFGQGRPNYGYTF. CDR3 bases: TGTGCCAGCAGCTTCGGACAGGGAAGGCCTAACTATGGCTACACCTTC.

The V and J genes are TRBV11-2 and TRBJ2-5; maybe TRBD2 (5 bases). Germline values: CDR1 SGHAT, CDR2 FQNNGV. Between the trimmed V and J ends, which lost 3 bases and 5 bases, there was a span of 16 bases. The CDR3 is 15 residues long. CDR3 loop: CASSFYGREGETQYF. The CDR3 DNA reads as TGTGCCAGCAGCTTTTACGGGCGCGAGGGCGAGACCCAGTACTTC. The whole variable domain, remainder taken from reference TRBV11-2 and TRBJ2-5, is EAGVAQSPRYKIIEKRQSVAFWCNPISGHATLYWYQQILGQGPKLLIQFQNNGVVDDSQLPKDRFSAERLKGVDSTLKIQPAKLEDSAVYLCASSFYGREGETQYFGPGTRLLVL.

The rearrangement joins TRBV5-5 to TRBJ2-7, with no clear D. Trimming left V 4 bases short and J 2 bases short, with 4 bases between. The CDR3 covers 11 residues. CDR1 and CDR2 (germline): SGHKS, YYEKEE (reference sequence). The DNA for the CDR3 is TGTGCCAGCAGCCCAGCCTACGAGCAGTACTTC. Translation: CASSPAYEQYF. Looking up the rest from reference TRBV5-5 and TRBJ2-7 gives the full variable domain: DAGVTQSPTHLIKTRGQQVTLRCSPISGHKSVSWYQQVLGQGPQFIFQYYEKEERGRGNFPDRFSARQFPNYSSELNVNALLLGDSALYLCASSPAYEQYFGPGTRLTVT.

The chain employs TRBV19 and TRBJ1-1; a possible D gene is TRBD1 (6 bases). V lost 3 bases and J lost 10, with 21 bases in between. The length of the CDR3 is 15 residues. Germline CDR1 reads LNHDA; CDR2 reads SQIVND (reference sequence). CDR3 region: CASSIGGRVGAGAFF. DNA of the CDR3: TGTGCCAGTAGTATCGGCGGGAGGGTGGGGGCCGGAGCTTTCTTT.

The CDR3 DNA reads as TGTGCCAGCAGTTACGCAGCGGTCGAGCAGTACTTC. Residues: CASSYAAVEQYF. V usage is TRBV12-3 or TRBV12-4 and J usage is TRBJ2-7; the D gene is possibly TRBD2 (5 bases). The CDR3 is 12 residues long. V gave up 4 bases and J gave up 6 bases, with 10 bases separating them.

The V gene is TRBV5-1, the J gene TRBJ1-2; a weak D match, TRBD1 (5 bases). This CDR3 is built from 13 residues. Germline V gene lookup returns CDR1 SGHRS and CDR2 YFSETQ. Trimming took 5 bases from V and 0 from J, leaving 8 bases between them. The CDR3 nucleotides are TGCGCCAGCAGGACAGATTCTAACTATGGCTACACCTTC. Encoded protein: CASRTDSNYGYTF.

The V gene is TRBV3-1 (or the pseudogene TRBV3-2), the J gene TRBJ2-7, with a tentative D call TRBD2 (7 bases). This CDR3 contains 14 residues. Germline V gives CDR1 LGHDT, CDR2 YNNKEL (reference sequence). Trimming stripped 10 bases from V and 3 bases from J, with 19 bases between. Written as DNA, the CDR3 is TGTGCCACCCAAGGGGGGGAGACTTTCTACGAGCAGTACTTC. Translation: CATQGGETFYEQYF.

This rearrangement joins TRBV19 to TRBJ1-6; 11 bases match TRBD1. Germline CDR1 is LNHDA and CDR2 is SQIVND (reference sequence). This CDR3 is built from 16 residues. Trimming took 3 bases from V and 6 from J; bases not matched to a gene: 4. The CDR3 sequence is CASSIGTGGSNSPLHF. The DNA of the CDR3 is TGTGCCAGTAGTATTGGGACAGGGGGGAGTAATTCACCCCTCCACTTT.

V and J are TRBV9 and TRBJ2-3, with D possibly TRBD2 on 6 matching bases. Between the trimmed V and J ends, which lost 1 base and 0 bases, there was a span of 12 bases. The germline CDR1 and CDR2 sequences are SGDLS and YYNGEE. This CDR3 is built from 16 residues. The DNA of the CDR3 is TGTGCCAGCAGCGTATGGGGGGAGACTAGCACAGATACGCAGTATTTT. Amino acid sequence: CASSVWGETSTDTQYF.

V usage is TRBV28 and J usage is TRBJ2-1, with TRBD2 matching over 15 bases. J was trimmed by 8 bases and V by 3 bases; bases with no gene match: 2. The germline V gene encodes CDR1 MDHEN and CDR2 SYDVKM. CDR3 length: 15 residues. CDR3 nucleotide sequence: TGTGCCAGCAGTTTGGGACTAGCGGGAGGCGATGAGCAGTTCTTC. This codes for CASSLGLAGGDEQFF. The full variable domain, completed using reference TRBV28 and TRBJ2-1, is DVKVTQSSRYLVKRTGEKVFLECVQDMDHENMFWYRQDPGLGLRLIYFSYDVKMKEKGDIPEGYSVSREKKERFSLILESASTNQTSMYLCASSLGLAGGDEQFFGPGTRLTVL.

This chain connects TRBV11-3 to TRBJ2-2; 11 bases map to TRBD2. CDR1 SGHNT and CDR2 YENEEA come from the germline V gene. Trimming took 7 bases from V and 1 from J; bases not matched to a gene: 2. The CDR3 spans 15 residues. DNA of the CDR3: TGTGCCAGCACTAGCGGGAGGTGGAACACCGGGGAGCTGTTTTTT. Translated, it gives CASTSGRWNTGELFF.